The TCR beta chain under discussion was sequenced for a study of metastatic and nonmetastatic thyroid tumors. Whole-study context: Samples came from malignant and benign thyroid patients, and repertoires were compared across blood and tumor or nodule tissue. Study findings and constraints: Within blood and tumor, benign nodules reportedly had significantly lower TCR beta diversity than malignant thyroid tumors did.

Not a single patient had been given any form of treatment at any point before undergoing thyroid surgery. V was shortened by 0 bases and J by 2 bases, with 13 bases between the two germline ends. The CDR3 extends over 16 amino acids. Germline-derived CDR1 and CDR2 are LGHDT and YNNKEL (reference sequence). TCRdb reanalyzed the PCR reads with MiXCR. This repertoire shows about 16,000 clones, 15% to 17% found once; its top ten account for 17%. This clone was seen repeatedly, ten times or more. The antigen remains undetermined. The chain recombines TRBV3-1 with TRBJ1-1, with D maybe TRBD1 (5 bases). The source is a female donor with papillary thyroid cancer or a benign thyroid nodule (not recorded which). Some clones in this sample may be carry-over from other donors' samples. The sequencing sample was made of blood. As DNA, the CDR3 is TGTGCCAGCAGCCAAGAGATGGGACGTGGAAACACTGAAGCTTTCTTT. The encoded protein is CASSQEMGRGNTEAFF. The whole variable domain, remainder taken from reference TRBV3-1 and TRBJ1-1, is DTAVSQTPKYLVTQMGNDKSIKCEQNLGHDTMYWYKQDSKKFLKIMFSYNNKELIINETVPNRFSPKSPDKAHLNLHINSLELGDSAVYFCASSQEMGRGNTEAFFGQGTRLTVV.